A selection of T cell receptor beta chains follows, all from one sample in a study of T cell responses to AZD1222 COVID-19 vaccine. Assay: immunoSEQ multiplex PCR; the TCRdb copy retains only in-frame clones and omits some. The sample records 150,000 to 200,000 clones, around 90% being singletons. Sequenced here: peripheral blood, sampled on day 0 of AZD1222 vaccination. These TCRs come from an adult in good health. The CDR3 runs from the conserved cysteine through the conserved F or W. D genes are given only for firm matches. Clone sizes are given selectively: once, few, many, or a class where the clone is expanded.

cdr3_length clone_size j_call v_call d_call cdr3_aa cdr3_nt
15 NA TRBJ1-4 TRBV2 TRBD1 CASSVGQRPNEKLFF TGTGCCAGCAGTGTGGGACAGAGACCTAATGAAAAACTGTTTTTT
14 once TRBJ2-7 TRBV3-1/TRBV3-2 NA CASSQDGPAVEQYF TGTGCCAGCAGCCAAGATGGACCCGCGGTGGAGCAGTACTTC
12 NA TRBJ2-1 TRBV3-1/TRBV3-2 NA CASSHPPRQAFF TGTGCCAGCAGCCACCCACCGAGACAGGCATTCTTC
10 NA TRBJ1-2 TRBV30 NA CAQGYYGYTF TGTGCCCAGGGGTACTATGGCTACACCTTC
13 NA TRBJ1-2 TRBV5-4 NA CASSLGRGEGYTF TGTGCCAGCAGCTTGGGGCGAGGGGAAGGCTACACCTTC
15 NA TRBJ2-2 TRBV2 NA CASSETQAVTGELFF TGTGCCAGCAGTGAGACGCAGGCCGTCACCGGGGAGCTGTTTTTT
14 NA TRBJ2-7 TRBV19 NA CASSRDGLTYEQYF TGTGCCAGTAGTAGGGACGGACTCACCTACGAGCAGTACTTC
18 NA TRBJ1-4 TRBV6-4 TRBD1 CASSEAGTGGSVGEKLFF TGTGCCAGCAGTGAGGCCGGGACAGGGGGATCGGTAGGGGAAAAACTGTTTTTT
13 NA TRBJ1-2 TRBV4-2 NA CASSQIEGRGYTF TGTGCCAGCAGCCAAATCGAGGGGCGAGGCTACACCTTC
13 NA TRBJ2-7 TRBV29-1 TRBD2 CSVAGTSGYEQYF TGCAGCGTAGCCGGGACTAGCGGTTACGAGCAGTACTTC
14 NA TRBJ2-2 TRBV5-1 TRBD1 CASGEGDRTGELFF TGCGCCAGCGGAGAGGGGGACAGGACCGGGGAGCTGTTTTTT
14 NA TRBJ1-1 TRBV5-6 TRBD1 CASSLGQGSTEAFF TGTGCCAGCAGCCTGGGACAGGGGAGCACTGAAGCTTTCTTT
15 once TRBJ1-6 TRBV6-5 NA CASSPVGGESSALHF TGTGCCAGCAGTCCCGTCGGGGGGGAATCCTCGGCCCTCCACTTT
12 NA TRBJ1-2 TRBV5-1 NA CASSLGDYGYTF TGCGCCAGCAGCCTGGGTGACTATGGCTACACCTTC
14 NA TRBJ2-4 TRBV7-9 NA CASEIQGTKNIQYF TGTGCCAGTGAAATACAGGGAACCAAAAACATTCAGTACTTC